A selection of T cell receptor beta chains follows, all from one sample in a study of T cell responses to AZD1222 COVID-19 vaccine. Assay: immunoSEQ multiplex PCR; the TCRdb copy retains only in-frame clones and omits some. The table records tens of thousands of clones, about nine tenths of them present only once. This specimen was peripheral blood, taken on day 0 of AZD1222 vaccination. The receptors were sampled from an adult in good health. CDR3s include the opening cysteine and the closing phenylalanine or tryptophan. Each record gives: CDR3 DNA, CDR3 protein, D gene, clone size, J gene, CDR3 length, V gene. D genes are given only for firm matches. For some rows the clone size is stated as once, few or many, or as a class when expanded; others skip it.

TGTGCCAGCTCACCACCCTGGGGGGAGATCACTGAAGCTTTCTTT CASSPPWGEITEAFF - - TRBJ1-1 15 TRBV18
TGTGCCAGTAGTATTCAAGGGGCTGAGACCCAGTACTTC CASSIQGAETQYF - - TRBJ2-5 13 TRBV19
TGTGCCAGCAACAGGGAGAATGAGCAGTTCTTC CASNRENEQFF - - TRBJ2-1 11 TRBV7-6
TGTGCCAGCCAGGCCAGAACGTTTTCACCCCTCCACTTT CASQARTFSPLHF - - TRBJ1-6 13 TRBV6-5
TGCGCCAGCAGCCGGACAGGGGGGAGTAATGAAAAACTGTTTTTT CASSRTGGSNEKLFF TRBD1 - TRBJ1-4 15 TRBV4-3
TGCGCCAGCAGCCAAGATCCCATCCTTGACAGGGCCACCGGGGAGCTGTTTTTT CASSQDPILDRATGELFF TRBD1 - TRBJ2-2 18 TRBV4-3
TGTGCCAGTAGCAACGGGCCAGGGGATACGCAGTATTTT CASSNGPGDTQYF - - TRBJ2-3 13 TRBV19
TGCGCCAGCAGCTTTGGACAGTACACTCGGAACACTGAAGCTTTCTTT CASSFGQYTRNTEAFF - - TRBJ1-1 16 TRBV5-1
TGTGCCAGCAGTGAGGGACAGGGGTTCAGCAATCAGCCCCAGCATTTT CASSEGQGFSNQPQHF TRBD1 - TRBJ1-5 16 TRBV6-1
TGTGCCAGCAGCTTAGGCCCCACCGAAGGATACAATGAGCAGTTCTTC CASSLGPTEGYNEQFF - - TRBJ2-1 16 TRBV11-3
TGTGCCAGCAGCCCTTTTAGGACTAGCGGGAGGACGGAGCAGTTCTTC CASSPFRTSGRTEQFF TRBD2 - TRBJ2-1 16 TRBV7-2
TGTGCCAGCAGCGTAGACGGTAATAGCAATCAGCCCCAGCATTTT CASSVDGNSNQPQHF - - TRBJ1-5 15 TRBV9
TGTGCCAACAGCTTGGTCAACTCCTACGAGCAGTACTTC CANSLVNSYEQYF - - TRBJ2-7 13 TRBV13
TGTGCCAGCAGTGTCGGGAAGAAAGAGACCCAGTACTTC CASSVGKKETQYF - - TRBJ2-5 13 TRBV12-3/TRBV12-4
TGTGCCTGGAGACCCGGGATAGGCGAGCAGTACTTC CAWRPGIGEQYF - - TRBJ2-7 12 TRBV30
TGTGCCAGCAGCCCCGTCGGGGGGCCGAACACCGGGGAGCTGTTTTTT CASSPVGGPNTGELFF - - TRBJ2-2 16 TRBV5-5
TGTCGAGCTACCACCAACTATGGCTACACCTTC CRATTNYGYTF - - TRBJ1-2 11 TRBV30
TGTGCCAGCAGCCCTAGCCAAGGGTTTGGAAACACCATATATTTT CASSPSQGFGNTIYF - - TRBJ1-3 15 TRBV7-3
TGCGCCAGCAGCGAGGATATAGGCACTGAAGCTTTCTTT CASSEDIGTEAFF - - TRBJ1-1 13 TRBV10-2
TGCGCCAGCAGGACTCGGGGCAGCTTTAATGAAAAACTGTTTTTT CASRTRGSFNEKLFF - - TRBJ1-4 15 TRBV5-1
TGCGCCAGCAGCCAAGATCCAGGGGGCTACGGTGAAAAACTGTTTTTT CASSQDPGGYGEKLFF TRBD1 - TRBJ1-4 16 TRBV4-3
TGTGCCAGCTCACCTATAAGGGCAGAGAATGAAAAACTGTTTTTT CASSPIRAENEKLFF - - TRBJ1-4 15 TRBV18
TGTGCCAGCAGCCAAGATAGGCTAGTAGCAGATACGCAGTATTTT CASSQDRLVADTQYF - - TRBJ2-3 15 TRBV4-2
TGTGCCAGTAGGAGGGGGCCTGAAGCTTTCTTT CASRRGPEAFF TRBD1 - TRBJ1-1 11 TRBV19
TGTGCCAGCAGTTACTCGACAGGGACCTTTGAAGCTTTCTTT CASSYSTGTFEAFF TRBD1 - TRBJ1-1 14 TRBV6-5
TGTGCCAGCGAGATCGGTAGCGGGGGTGCAGGAGGAGATACGCAGTATTTT CASEIGSGGAGGDTQYF TRBD2 once TRBJ2-3 17 TRBV25-1
TGTGCCAGCAGCTTAAGAAGCGGGGGGCGGACCCAGTACTTC CASSLRSGGRTQYF TRBD2 - TRBJ2-5 14 TRBV7-2
TGTGCCAGTAAGGGATACGGGGGTAGGGGCCCCTACAATGAGCAGTTCTTC CASKGYGGRGPYNEQFF - - TRBJ2-1 17 TRBV19
TGTGCCAGCTCACCGGAATGGGCTCAGGGAACTGAAGCTTTCTTT CASSPEWAQGTEAFF - - TRBJ1-1 15 TRBV18
TGTGCCAGCAGTCTCACAGATACGCAGTATTTT CASSLTDTQYF - few TRBJ2-3 11 TRBV2
TGTGCCAGCTCACCACGCACAAGCGAAGAGACCCAGTACTTC CASSPRTSEETQYF - - TRBJ2-5 14 TRBV18
TGTGCCAGCAGCGTAGCTCCCACCGATCATAATTCACCCCTCCACTTT CASSVAPTDHNSPLHF - once TRBJ1-6 16 TRBV9
TGTGCCTGTGATGCGGAGGGCAATCAGCCCCAGCATTTT CACDAEGNQPQHF - - TRBJ1-5 13 TRBV30
TGTGCCAGCAGTGAAGTTCGGAGCCGAAAATCCTACAATGAGCAGTTCTTC CASSEVRSRKSYNEQFF - - TRBJ2-1 17 TRBV25-1
TGTGCCAGCAGTCTGGGACAGGGGAGAGCAGAGACCCAGTACTTC CASSLGQGRAETQYF TRBD1 few TRBJ2-5 15 TRBV5-6
TGTGCCAGCAGCAACCTGGGGAAAGGCTACACCTTC CASSNLGKGYTF - few TRBJ1-2 12 TRBV7-9
TGTGCCAGCAGCCAAGACCAGAATGGCTACACCTTC CASSQDQNGYTF - once TRBJ1-2 12 TRBV3-1/TRBV3-2
TGTGCCAGCAGTTACGGGGGATCCTACGAGCAGTACTTC CASSYGGSYEQYF - - TRBJ2-7 13 TRBV6-2/TRBV6-3
TGTGCCAGCTCACCTCAGTCCACTGGGCGCTATGGCTACACCTTC CASSPQSTGRYGYTF - - TRBJ1-2 15 TRBV18
TGCGCCAGCAGTGAACCGGGACAGGGGGTGGAAAACAATCAGCCCCAGCATTTT CASSEPGQGVENNQPQHF TRBD1 - TRBJ1-5 18 TRBV10-1
TGCGCCAGCAGCCAAGAGGGGACAGGGAACTATGGCTACACCTTC CASSQEGTGNYGYTF TRBD1 - TRBJ1-2 15 TRBV4-3
TGTGCCAGCCTTAGTCCCCTAAACTACGAGCAGTACTTC CASLSPLNYEQYF - - TRBJ2-7 13 TRBV7-2
TGTGCCACCAGCTTAAGAAATGAGCAGTTCTTC CATSLRNEQFF - - TRBJ2-1 11 TRBV15
TGTGCCAGCAGCTTCCAGGGGGCGCTTACTGAAGCTTTCTTT CASSFQGALTEAFF TRBD1 - TRBJ1-1 14 TRBV7-9
TGTGCCAGCAGCCCCGACGGTAACGAGCAGTACTTC CASSPDGNEQYF - - TRBJ2-7 12 TRBV2
TGTGCCAGTAGTAGGGACAGGGGGAATTATGAAAAACTGTTTTTT CASSRDRGNYEKLFF TRBD1 - TRBJ1-4 15 TRBV19
TGTGCCAGCAGCGTGACTAGCGGGGTTAATGAGCAGTTCTTC CASSVTSGVNEQFF TRBD2 once TRBJ2-1 14 TRBV9
TGTGCCGGGACGGACACGAACACCGGGGAGCTGTTTTTT CAGTDTNTGELFF - - TRBJ2-2 13 TRBV6-5
TGTGCCAGCAGTTACTTCGAGCGGGAGCCCTACAATGAGCAGTTCTTC CASSYFEREPYNEQFF TRBD2 - TRBJ2-1 16 TRBV6-2/TRBV6-3
TGTGCCAGTAGTATCCCCAGGGACAGGAACTCTGGAAACACCATATATTTT CASSIPRDRNSGNTIYF TRBD1 - TRBJ1-3 17 TRBV19
TGTGCCAGCAGCCAACAACTGGGGAGGCAAGAGACCCAGTACTTC CASSQQLGRQETQYF - - TRBJ2-5 15 TRBV14
TGTGCCAGCAGCTTAGAGGGGAACACTGAAGCTTTCTTT CASSLEGNTEAFF - - TRBJ1-1 13 TRBV7-9